A selection of T cell receptor beta chains follows, all from one sample in a study of blood T cell repertoires in COVID-19. Here immunoSEQ multiplex PCR was the method, and the copy in TCRdb shows in-frame clones only, minus some. The table lists about 220,000 clones, 75% to 90% of them singletons, with 5.2% in the top ten. Sequencing used peripheral blood. These receptors all stem from a woman aged 70 to 79 with COVID-19, enrolled during active disease. Both conserved end residues are part of each CDR3. The order of the fields is clone size, V gene, D gene, J gene, CDR3 DNA, CDR3 protein. A D gene is named only where the DNA matches it firmly. Only some rows state a clone size, as once, few, many or a class for expanded clones.

>.|TRBV5-6|.|TRBJ2-7
TGTGCCAGCAGTAAATTCTACGAGCAGTACTTC
CASSKFYEQYF
>.|TRBV7-2|TRBD2|TRBJ2-5
TGTGCCAGCAGCCGCAGCGGGAGCTGGGGGGAGACCCAGTACTTC
CASSRSGSWGETQYF
>.|TRBV7-6|.|TRBJ2-7
TGTGCCAGCAGCTTAGCGGGGCAGGGCCTATCCTACGAGCAGTACTTC
CASSLAGQGLSYEQYF
>.|TRBV7-2|TRBD2|TRBJ2-1
TGTGCCAGCACCCCGGACAGCGGGAGGAACAATGAGCAGTTCTTC
CASTPDSGRNNEQFF
>.|TRBV28|.|TRBJ1-1
TGTGCCAGCAGCTCCAGGCCTGAAGCTTTCTTT
CASSSRPEAFF
>.|TRBV12-3/TRBV12-4|.|TRBJ1-1
TGTGCCAGCAGTTTTTGGGGCCTTGAAGCTTTCTTT
CASSFWGLEAFF
>few|TRBV20-1|TRBD1|TRBJ2-7
TGCAGTGCTAGTCGGACAGGGGACGAGCAGTACTTC
CSASRTGDEQYF
>.|TRBV2|TRBD1|TRBJ1-5
TGTGCCAGCACCGGGACAGGGTTTAGCAATCAGCCCCAGCATTTT
CASTGTGFSNQPQHF
>.|TRBV9|TRBD1|TRBJ2-2
TGTGCCAGCAGCGTACCAAGGACAGGACTGAGCACCGGGGAGCTGTTTTTT
CASSVPRTGLSTGELFF
>.|TRBV6-2/TRBV6-3|TRBD1|TRBJ2-7
TGTGCCAGCAGTTACGGACAGGGGTTGGAGTACTTC
CASSYGQGLEYF